These T cell receptor beta chains were read from a single sample in a study of cytomegalovirus exposure and HLA in healthy donors. Clones were sequenced by immunoSEQ multiplex PCR, and TCRdb holds only the in-frame ones, with some missing. The data contain about 140,000 clones, around 73% of them singletons. The source material was PBMCs. The receptor set was obtained from a female donor in good health and CMV-seronegative. CDR3s include the opening cysteine and the closing phenylalanine or tryptophan. The D gene is left open where the match is weak. Clone size is shown for a subset of rows, as once, few, many or a class of expanded clone.

V gene,clone size,CDR3 length,J gene,D gene,CDR3 protein,CDR3 DNA
TRBV4-2,NA,16,TRBJ2-1,NA,CASSQGFWRRYNEQFF,TGTGCCAGCAGCCAAGGGTTCTGGCGGCGCTACAATGAGCAGTTCTTC
TRBV28,NA,13,TRBJ2-7,TRBD1,CASIGDRRREQYF,TGTGCCAGCATAGGGGACAGAAGAAGGGAGCAGTACTTC
TRBV9,NA,17,TRBJ1-4,TRBD1,CASSVGPPGQGNEKLFF,TGTGCCAGCAGCGTAGGACCGCCGGGACAGGGGAATGAAAAACTGTTTTTT
TRBV27,NA,17,TRBJ1-5,TRBD1,CASSQTGGRGQGQPQHF,TGTGCCAGCAGTCAAACAGGGGGCAGAGGGCAAGGTCAGCCCCAGCATTTT
TRBV7-5,NA,16,TRBJ1-1,NA,CARSGSIWQEDTEAFF,TGTGCCAGAAGCGGAAGTATTTGGCAGGAGGACACTGAAGCTTTCTTT
TRBV9,NA,14,TRBJ1-3,TRBD1,CASSVTGGRNTIYF,TGTGCCAGCAGCGTAACAGGGGGCAGAAACACCATATATTTT
TRBV6-6,NA,13,TRBJ1-1,NA,CASSYSSNTEAFF,TGTGCCAGCAGTTACTCCTCGAACACTGAAGCTTTCTTT
TRBV19,few,13,TRBJ1-5,TRBD1,CASRDRVFQPQHF,TGTGCCAGTCGTGACAGGGTTTTTCAGCCCCAGCATTTT
TRBV7-9,NA,12,TRBJ2-3,NA,CASSLDSRTQYF,TGTGCCAGCAGCTTGGACAGTAGAACGCAGTATTTT
TRBV5-1,NA,15,TRBJ2-2,TRBD2,CASSTGLADTGELFF,TGCGCCAGCAGCACGGGACTAGCCGACACCGGGGAGCTGTTTTTT
TRBV27,few,13,TRBJ1-5,NA,CASRLKAAQPQHF,TGTGCCAGCAGGTTGAAAGCTGCTCAGCCCCAGCATTTT
TRBV27,NA,14,TRBJ1-1,TRBD1,CASSSTGAYTEAFF,TGTGCCAGCAGTTCGACAGGGGCTTACACTGAAGCTTTCTTT
TRBV5-1,NA,16,TRBJ2-2,NA,CASRGELADNTGELFF,TGCGCCAGCAGAGGAGAACTAGCAGATAACACCGGGGAGCTGTTTTTT
TRBV7-9,NA,12,TRBJ2-7,NA,CASSRSGLEQYF,TGTGCCAGCAGCCGGTCCGGTCTCGAGCAGTACTTC
TRBV7-2,NA,14,TRBJ1-1,TRBD1,CASSLGQGATGAFF,TGTGCCAGCAGCTTAGGGCAGGGGGCCACTGGAGCTTTCTTT
TRBV7-9,NA,13,TRBJ1-2,NA,CASSRQEVYGYTF,TGTGCCAGCAGCCGACAGGAGGTCTATGGCTACACCTTC
TRBV6-1,NA,16,TRBJ1-2,NA,CASSESGRQRVYGYTF,TGTGCCAGCAGTGAAAGCGGCAGGCAAAGGGTCTATGGCTACACCTTC
TRBV27,few,14,TRBJ1-5,NA,CASSLRPVGQPQHF,TGTGCCAGCAGTCTTCGACCGGTCGGGCAGCCCCAGCATTTT
TRBV7-9,NA,16,TRBJ1-4,NA,CASSVNPVATNEKLFF,TGTGCCAGCAGCGTGAACCCGGTTGCAACTAATGAAAAACTGTTTTTT
TRBV4-1,few,14,TRBJ1-1,NA,CASSSRRMNTEAFF,TGCGCCAGCAGCTCGCGAAGAATGAACACTGAAGCTTTCTTT
TRBV7-9,NA,16,TRBJ2-1,TRBD2,CASSFWLAGGDNEQFF,TGTGCCAGCAGCTTTTGGCTAGCGGGAGGGGACAATGAGCAGTTCTTC
TRBV5-1,few,14,TRBJ1-6,NA,CASSPAGVNSPLHF,TGCGCCAGCAGCCCTGCCGGGGTTAATTCACCCCTCCACTTT
TRBV21-1,NA,13,TRBJ2-5,NA,CASTYGGAETQYF,TGTGCCAGCACATATGGTGGGGCGGAGACCCAGTACTTC
TRBV6-1,few,12,TRBJ1-2,NA,CASSGVVGGYTF,TGTGCCAGCAGTGGAGTAGTTGGTGGCTACACCTTC
TRBV7-2,once,13,TRBJ2-4,TRBD2,CASSLVKAGGQYF,TGTGCCAGCAGCTTAGTAAAAGCGGGGGGTCAGTACTTC
TRBV5-1,NA,16,TRBJ2-7,TRBD2,CASSPLPSGSSYEQYF,TGCGCCAGCAGCCCCCTCCCTAGCGGGAGCTCCTACGAGCAGTACTTC
TRBV7-2,few,13,TRBJ2-7,TRBD1,CASSLQGAHEQYF,TGTGCCAGCAGCTTACAGGGGGCCCACGAGCAGTACTTC
TRBV9,NA,13,TRBJ2-1,NA,CASSVSWGREQFF,TGTGCCAGCAGCGTCTCGTGGGGGAGGGAGCAGTTCTTC
TRBV7-6,NA,15,TRBJ1-2,NA,CASSPGANSNYGYTF,TGTGCCAGCAGCCCCGGAGCTAACTCTAACTATGGCTACACCTTC
TRBV5-6,NA,14,TRBJ2-7,TRBD2,CASSPGLAGDEQYF,TGTGCCAGCAGCCCGGGACTAGCGGGGGACGAGCAGTACTTC
TRBV15,NA,15,TRBJ2-5,NA,CATSRADIRQETQYF,TGTGCCACCAGCAGAGCCGACATACGACAAGAGACCCAGTACTTC
TRBV5-4,once,14,TRBJ1-2,NA,CASSMQGFSYGYPF,TGTGCCAGCAGCATGCAGGGGTTTAGCTATGGCTACCCCTTC
TRBV29-1,few,12,TRBJ1-1,NA,CSWRESGSEAFF,TGCAGCTGGAGGGAGTCGGGGTCTGAAGCTTTCTTT
TRBV28,NA,13,TRBJ1-3,NA,CASSSPPGNTIYF,TGTGCCAGCAGTTCTCCTCCGGGAAACACCATATATTTT
TRBV9,NA,15,TRBJ1-3,TRBD1,CASSLTGYSGNTIYF,TGTGCCAGCAGCTTGACAGGGTACTCTGGAAACACCATATATTTT
TRBV19,NA,16,TRBJ2-1,TRBD2,CASTGTSGSAYNEQFF,TGTGCCAGTACTGGGACTAGCGGTTCGGCCTACAATGAGCAGTTCTTC
TRBV27,NA,17,TRBJ2-5,TRBD2,CASSLTADSGVQETQYF,TGTGCCAGCAGTTTAACAGCGGATAGCGGGGTACAAGAGACCCAGTACTTC
TRBV28,NA,16,TRBJ2-7,TRBD2,CASSLWGERDGYGQYF,TGTGCCAGCAGTTTATGGGGGGAGCGGGACGGGTACGGGCAGTACTTC
TRBV19,NA,13,TRBJ1-6,NA,CASSPDQGSPLHF,TGTGCCAGTAGCCCGGATCAGGGTTCACCCCTCCACTTT
TRBV7-2,NA,16,TRBJ2-1,TRBD2,CASSLVGAGGPDEQFF,TGTGCCAGCAGCTTAGTGGGGGCGGGGGGTCCGGATGAGCAGTTCTTC
TRBV7-9,NA,16,TRBJ1-3,TRBD1,CASSPWTGLSGNTIYF,TGTGCCAGCAGCCCATGGACAGGCCTCTCTGGAAACACCATATATTTT
TRBV29-1,NA,12,TRBJ2-7,TRBD2,CSVIRGGGEQYF,TGCAGCGTTATTCGTGGCGGGGGGGAGCAGTACTTC
TRBV19,few,13,TRBJ2-7,NA,CASRPQGTYEQYF,TGTGCCAGTAGGCCCCAGGGAACCTACGAGCAGTACTTC
TRBV9,NA,15,TRBJ1-1,NA,CASSPTMTGNTEAFF,TGTGCCAGCAGCCCTACTATGACAGGAAACACTGAAGCTTTCTTT